Detailed here is one T cell receptor beta chain. The antigen is unknown. This record comes from a study of shared clonotypes between healthy human individuals. The CDR3 sequence is 15 residues long. Germline values: CDR1 SGHNT, CDR2 YYREEE (reference sequence). Trimming stripped 7 bases from V and 5 bases from J, with 22 bases between. Whole-study results and caveats: Though the depth was large, rarefaction showed that sorted-subset sequencing was incomplete.

Deep was the level used in running the assay. TCRdb keeps only in-frame clones here, not all; method: immunoSEQ multiplex PCR. The sample lists over a million clones; roughly 96% were seen once. The sample consisted of naive CD4+ T cells sorted from blood. Subset reported: CD45RA+ positively selected. The genes are TRBV5-4 and TRBJ2-7; D is possibly TRBD1 (6 bases). The sequence derives from a man aged 30 to 39 in good health. The CDR3 spells CASHQVGNRDHEQYF. CDR3 DNA: TGTGCCAGCCACCAGGTGGGCAACAGGGACCACGAGCAGTACTTC.